The present entry profiles one T cell receptor (beta chain) with its context. What it binds is not known. For pre-culture CD4+ samples, the target was 190,000 or so T cell genomes. TCRdb's copy holds only in-frame clones and misses some; the assay was immunoSEQ multiplex PCR. This table holds about 89,000 clones, 86% found once. The sample comes from a study of T cell repertoires and HLA-DP antigens. About the research overall: The donors, ranging 18-to-29 to 60-to-69 years, included a couple of males and one female. Average DNA input: 218.4 ng for CD137+CD4+ sorts, 1,000 to 1,500 ng pre-culture.

Germline V lookup: CDR1 MNHNS, CDR2 SASEGT. The CDR3 is 14 residues long. The germline V and J ends were trimmed by 8 bases and 3 bases, with 16 bases remaining between them. The V gene is TRBV6-1, the J gene TRBJ1-2; a possible D gene is TRBD1 (5 bases). The clonotype comes from a man aged 50-60 years in good health and CMV-seronegative. The sample consisted of CD4+ T cells from PBMCs. DNA for the CDR3: TGTGCCAGCCGCGCCCGGCAGGGACACTATGGCTACACCTTC. Encoded protein: CASRARQGHYGYTF.